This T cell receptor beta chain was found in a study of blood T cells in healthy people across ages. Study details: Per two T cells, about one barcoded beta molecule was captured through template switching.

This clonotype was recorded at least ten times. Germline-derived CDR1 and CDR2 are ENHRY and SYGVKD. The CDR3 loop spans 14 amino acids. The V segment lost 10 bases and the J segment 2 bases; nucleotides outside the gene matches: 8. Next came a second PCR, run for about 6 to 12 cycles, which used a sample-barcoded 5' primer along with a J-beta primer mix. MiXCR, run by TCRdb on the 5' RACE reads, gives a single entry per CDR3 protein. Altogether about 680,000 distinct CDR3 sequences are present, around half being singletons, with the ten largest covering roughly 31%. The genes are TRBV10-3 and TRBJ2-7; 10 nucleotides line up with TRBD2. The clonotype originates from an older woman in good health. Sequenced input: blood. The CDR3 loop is CATLAGTSAYEQYF. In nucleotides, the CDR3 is TGTGCCACCCTAGCCGGGACTAGCGCCTACGAGCAGTACTTC.